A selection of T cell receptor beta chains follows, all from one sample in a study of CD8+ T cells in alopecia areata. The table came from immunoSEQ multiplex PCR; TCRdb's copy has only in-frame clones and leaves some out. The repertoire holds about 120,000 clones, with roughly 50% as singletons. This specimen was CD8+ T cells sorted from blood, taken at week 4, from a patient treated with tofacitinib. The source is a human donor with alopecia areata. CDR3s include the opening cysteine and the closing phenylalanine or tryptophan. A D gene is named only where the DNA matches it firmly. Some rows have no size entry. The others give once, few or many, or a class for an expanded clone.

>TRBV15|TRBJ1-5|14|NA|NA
TGTGCCACCAGCAGAGTCAAGGGAGGTCAGCCCCAGCATTTT
CATSRVKGGQPQHF
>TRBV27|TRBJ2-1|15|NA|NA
TGTGCCAGCAGTTTATTGGGGCAGGGTGGTAATGAGCAGTTCTTC
CASSLLGQGGNEQFF
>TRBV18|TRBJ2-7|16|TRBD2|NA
TGTGCCAGCTCACCAGAAGGGACTAGCGGGGTCTACGAGCAGTACTTC
CASSPEGTSGVYEQYF
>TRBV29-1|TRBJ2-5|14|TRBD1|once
TGCAGCGTTGGGACGGACAGGGGGTGGGAGACCCAGTACTTC
CSVGTDRGWETQYF
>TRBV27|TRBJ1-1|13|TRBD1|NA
TGTGCCAGCAGTTCTCAGGGGGCGGCTGAAGCTTTCTTT
CASSSQGAAEAFF
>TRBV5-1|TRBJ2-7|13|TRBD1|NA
TGCGCCAGCAGTGAGGACAGGACCTACGAGCAGTACTTC
CASSEDRTYEQYF
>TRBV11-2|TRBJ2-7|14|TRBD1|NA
TGTGCCAGCAGACCAGACAGGGGGCTGTACGAGCAGTACTTC
CASRPDRGLYEQYF
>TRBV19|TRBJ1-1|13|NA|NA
TGTGCCAGTAGTATTATGATGGACACTGAAGCTTTCTTT
CASSIMMDTEAFF
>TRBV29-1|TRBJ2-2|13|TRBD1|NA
TGCAGCGCGACAGGGGCGAACACCGGGGAGCTGTTTTTT
CSATGANTGELFF
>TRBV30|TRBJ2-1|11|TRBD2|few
TGTGCCTGGTTAGCGGGGGGGAAGCAGTTCTTC
CAWLAGGKQFF
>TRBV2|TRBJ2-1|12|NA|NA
TGTGCCAACAGTCCTAGCTCGCATGAGCAGTTCTTC
CANSPSSHEQFF
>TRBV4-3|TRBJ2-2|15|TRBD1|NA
TGCGCCAGCAGCCAGGGTACAGGGGGCGGCGGGGTGCTGTTTTTT
CASSQGTGGGGVLFF
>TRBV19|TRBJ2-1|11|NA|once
TGTGCCAGCGGGATATACAATGAGCAGTTCTTC
CASGIYNEQFF
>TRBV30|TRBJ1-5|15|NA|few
TGTGCCTGGAGTGAGATGACAGCTATCAATCAGCCCCAGCATTTT
CAWSEMTAINQPQHF
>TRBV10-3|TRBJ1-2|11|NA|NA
TGTGCCATCAGTGTGACGGGGGGCTACACCTTC
CAISVTGGYTF
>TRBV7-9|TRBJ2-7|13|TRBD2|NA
TGTGCCAGCAGACTGGGAGGGGCCTACGAGCAGTACTTC
CASRLGGAYEQYF
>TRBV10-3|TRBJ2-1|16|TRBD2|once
TGTGCCATCAGTGGGTATCAGAGCGGGGGGGACAATGAGCAGTTCTTC
CAISGYQSGGDNEQFF
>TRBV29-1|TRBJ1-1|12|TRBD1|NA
TGCAGCGTGGAATACAGGGGGTTTGAAGCTTTCTTT
CSVEYRGFEAFF
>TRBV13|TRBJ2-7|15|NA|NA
TGTGCCAGCAGCTTGGAGGGACCCCTCGGCTACGAGCAGTACTTC
CASSLEGPLGYEQYF
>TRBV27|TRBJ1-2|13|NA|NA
TGTGCCAGCAGTTTGGGGCCTGCTTATGGCTACACCTTC
CASSLGPAYGYTF
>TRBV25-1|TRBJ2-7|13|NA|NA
TGTGCCAGCAGTGAATGGGGCGCCTACGAGCAGTACTTC
CASSEWGAYEQYF
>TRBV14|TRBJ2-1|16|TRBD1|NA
TGTGCCAGCAGCCTTGCAGGACAGGGGATCGGGAATGAGCAGTTCTTC
CASSLAGQGIGNEQFF
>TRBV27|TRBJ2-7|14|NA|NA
TGTGCCAGCTCAGGGTTAAACGCTCCCTACGAGCAGTACTTC
CASSGLNAPYEQYF
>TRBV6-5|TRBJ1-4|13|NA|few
TGTGCCAGCAGTTACGCCCAGGCTGAAAAACTGTTTTTT
CASSYAQAEKLFF